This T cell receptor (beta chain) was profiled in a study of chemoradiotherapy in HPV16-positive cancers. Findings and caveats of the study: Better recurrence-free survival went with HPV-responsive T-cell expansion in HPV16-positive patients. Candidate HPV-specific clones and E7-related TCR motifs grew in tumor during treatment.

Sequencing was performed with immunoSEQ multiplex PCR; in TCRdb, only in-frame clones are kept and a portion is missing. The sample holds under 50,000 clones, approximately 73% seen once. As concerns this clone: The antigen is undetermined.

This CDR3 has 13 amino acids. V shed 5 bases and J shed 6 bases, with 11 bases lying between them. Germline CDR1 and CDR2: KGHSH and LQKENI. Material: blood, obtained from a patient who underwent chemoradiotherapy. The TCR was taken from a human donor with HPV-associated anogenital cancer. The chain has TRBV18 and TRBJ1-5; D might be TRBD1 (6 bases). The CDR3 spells CASSEGGSQPQHF. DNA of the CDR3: TGTGCCAGCTCAGAGGGGGGAAGTCAGCCCCAGCATTTT.